One sample yielded the 26 T cell receptor beta chains listed below, sequenced in a study of OX40 agonist ivuxolimab in advanced cancers. Library preparation used the immunoSEQ multiplex PCR assay. As stored in TCRdb, this immuneACCESS dataset retains in-frame rearrangements with V and J assigned. A fraction of the clones does not appear; measured against another copy, unresolved V genes explain less than half of the discrepancy, and the remainder lacks a known reason. Present in this sample are some 17,000 clones, approximately 86% of which were seen just once. The ten largest clones add up to roughly 21% of the sample. Specimen: CD4+ or CD8+ T cells sorted from blood, collected in a trial of the OX40 agonist ivuxolimab. The receptors here all came from an adult with an advanced solid tumor such as melanoma, head and neck, liver or kidney cancer.

The chain is built from TRBV5-1 and TRBJ2-2, with unresolved D. Germline CDR1 reads SGHRS; CDR2 reads YFSETQ. Trimming cost V 4 bases and J 6 bases, with 16 bases left between them. The CDR3 is 15 amino acids. Here the CDR3 reads CASSGTGQGAGELFF. The CDR3, as DNA: TGCGCCAGCAGCGGTACGGGCCAAGGCGCCGGGGAGCTGTTTTTT.

There are a few counts of this clone. The V and J genes are TRBV11-2 and TRBJ2-5, with a weak D call TRBD2 (5 bases). CDR3 size: 15 residues. Germline-derived CDR1 and CDR2 are SGHAT and FQNNGV. V was pared by 2 bases and J by 5 bases, with 15 bases between. In nucleotides, the CDR3 is TGTGCCAGCAGCTTACACCTAGCCGGTATTGAGACCCAGTACTTC. As protein: CASSLHLAGIETQYF.

This chain connects TRBV27 to TRBJ1-4; 10 bases align to TRBD1. The CDR3 has 17 residues. The V gene's germline CDR1 is MNHEY and CDR2 SMNVEV (reference sequence). V was pared by 5 bases and J by 7 bases, with 13 bases of the junction left unmatched. The chain's CDR3 is CASSPTGGLHLLEKLFF. CDR3 in DNA: TGTGCCAGCAGTCCGACAGGGGGCCTACACCTCCTTGAAAAACTGTTTTTT.

V gene TRBV18 combines with J gene TRBJ1-1; the D gene is possibly TRBD1 (6 bases). This CDR3 is 15 amino acids long. CDR1 is KGHSH, CDR2 LQKENI, per germline. V gave up 4 bases and J gave up 3 bases, with 15 bases separating them. This chain's CDR3 is CASSLYEGGYTEAFF. The CDR3 DNA is TGTGCCAGCTCACTCTATGAAGGGGGGTACACTGAAGCTTTCTTT.

Concerning this clone: A junction boundary mismatches the germline segment, possibly from a read error. The chain couples TRBV6-5 to TRBJ1-1; D is uncertain. The CDR3 has 12 amino acids. Germline V lookup: CDR1 MNHEY, CDR2 SVGAGI. The DNA for the CDR3 is TGTACCAGCAGTGACCCTTACACTGAAGCTTTCTTT. This gives the protein CTSSDPYTEAFF.

The V gene is TRBV7-8, the J gene TRBJ2-2; D is unclear. CDR3 length: 15 amino acids. Germline-derived CDR1 and CDR2 are SGHVS and FQNEAQ. Between the trimmed V and J ends, which lost 5 bases and 2 bases, there was a span of 12 bases. CDR3 bases: TGTGCCAGCAGCCGCCGACGGGTAAACACCGGGGAGCTGTTTTTT. Translation gives CASSRRRVNTGELFF.

V and J are TRBV25-1 and TRBJ1-5; 9 nucleotides line up with TRBD1. J gave up 9 bases and V 2 bases, and 2 bases lay outside the gene matches. CDR1 and CDR2 (germline): MGHDK, SYGVNS. This CDR3 has 13 amino acids. The CDR3 region is CASSEGDRAPQHF. CDR3 sequence (DNA): TGTGCCAGCAGTGAAGGGGACAGGGCGCCCCAGCATTTT.

The V gene is TRBV14, the J gene TRBJ1-2; the D is unclear. Germline V gene lookup returns CDR1 SGHDN and CDR2 FVKESK. The CDR3 totals 12 residues. V was cut by 0 bases and J by 6 bases, with 5 bases left in between. CDR3 sequence (DNA): TGTGCCAGCAGCCAAGATCTGGATGGCTACACCTTC. Translating it yields CASSQDLDGYTF.

The rearrangement uses TRBV7-7 and TRBJ2-7; tentative D call: TRBD2 (7 bases). The CDR3 contains 13 residues. Germline V gives CDR1 SSHAT, CDR2 FNYEAQ (reference sequence). V gave up 5 bases and J gave up 1 base, with 9 bases separating them. Written as DNA, the CDR3 is TGTGCCAGCAGCGGGGGGGCATCCTACGAGCAGTACTTC. Protein sequence: CASSGGASYEQYF.

In this sample, this clone is medium-sized. This chain joins TRBV19 and TRBJ2-7, with 8 bases that match TRBD2. The CDR3 is 16 residues long. Germline V gene sequence: CDR1 LNHDA, CDR2 SQIVND (reference sequence). Losses at the gene ends were 5 bases for V and 5 bases for J; bases not matched to a gene: 14. The CDR3: CASSSGGSGGRNEQYF. The CDR3 region has the DNA TGTGCCAGTAGTTCTGGTGGGAGCGGGGGTAGGAACGAGCAGTACTTC.

The genes are TRBV10-3 and TRBJ2-5; 12 positions agree with TRBD2. The J call may not be correct, given that the DNA end is closer to TRBJ2-7. The CDR3 contains 15 residues. Germline CDR1 and CDR2: ENHRY and SYGVKD. CDR3 DNA: TGTGCCATCAGTGCGACTAGCGGGAGCTCCTACGAGCAGTACTTC. The encoded protein is CAISATSGSSYEQYF.

The J gene is TRBJ2-2, the V gene TRBV19; 7 nucleotides agree with TRBD1. The CDR3 has 14 amino acids. J was trimmed by 6 bases and V by 8 bases; bases with no gene match: 9. From germline, CDR1 is LNHDA and CDR2 SQIVND (reference sequence). The CDR3 DNA follows: TGTGCCAGTCGGGACAGAGGTAATTCCGGGGAGCTGTTTTTT. Residues: CASRDRGNSGELFF. The whole variable domain, filled in from reference TRBV19 and TRBJ2-2, reads DGGITQSPKYLFRKEGQNVTLSCEQNLNHDAMYWYRQDPGQGLRLIYYSQIVNDFQKGDIAEGYSVSREKKESFPLTVTSAQKNPTAFYLCASRDRGNSGELFFGEGSRLTVL.

V is TRBV27 and J is TRBJ2-1, with TRBD1 matching 8 bases. The CDR3 is made up of 15 amino acids. Trimming cost V 2 bases and J 7 bases; bases outside gene matches: 7. The germline gives CDR1 MNHEY, CDR2 SMNVEV (reference sequence). The CDR3 reads CASSLNSGGRNEQFF. The CDR3 bases are TGTGCCAGCAGTTTAAATTCAGGGGGCAGGAATGAGCAGTTCTTC.

The chain joins TRBV30 to TRBJ2-3; D is perhaps TRBD1 or TRBD2 (6 bases each). CDR1 is GTSNPN, CDR2 SVGIG, per germline (reference sequence). CDR3 size: 15 residues. V gave up 3 bases and J gave up 4 bases, with 17 bases separating them. CDR3: CAWSVGGSGSDTQYF. CDR3 DNA: TGTGCCTGGAGCGTAGGGGGGAGTGGATCAGATACGCAGTATTTT.

With regard to this clone: One junction end does not reproduce the germline sequence, and a read error may be involved. The sample holds other DNA sequences that translate to the same CDR3. The chain recombines TRBV7-2 with TRBJ2-5, with D perhaps matching TRBD2 (5 bases). The CDR3 sequence is 11 residues long. Germline V gene sequence: CDR1 SGHTA, CDR2 FQGNSA. CDR3 DNA: TGTGCCAGCAGCACTGGGGAGACTCAGTACTTC. Translation gives CASSTGETQYF.

The gene calls are TRBV7-7 and TRBJ2-5, with D perhaps matching TRBD1 (5 bases). The CDR3 is 13 amino acids. V lost 3 bases and J lost 5, with 10 bases in between. Looked up from germline, CDR1 is SSHAT and CDR2 is FNYEAQ (reference sequence). The CDR3 coding sequence is TGTGCCAGCAGCTTTCAGGGTTCGGAGACCCAGTACTTC. It is translated as CASSFQGSETQYF.

V gene TRBV5-1 combines with J gene TRBJ2-3, with 7 bases aligning to TRBD1. V shed 7 bases and J 0 bases; nucleotides not matched to a gene: 8. Germline V gene data show CDR1 as SGHRS and CDR2 as YFSETQ. This CDR3 has 15 amino acids. The CDR3, as DNA: TGCGCCAGCTCTACAGGGGACACTAGCACAGATACGCAGTATTTT. This codes for CASSTGDTSTDTQYF.

The V call is TRBV5-1, the J call TRBJ2-1; no reliable D call. The CDR3 runs 14 residues. The germline V and J ends were trimmed by 4 bases and 4 bases, with 12 bases remaining between them. The germline V gene encodes CDR1 SGHRS and CDR2 YFSETQ. The CDR3 DNA reads TGCGCCAGCAGCATGGGCAACCGTTACAATGAGCAGTTCTTC. It specifies CASSMGNRYNEQFF.

The rearrangement joins TRBV10-3 to TRBJ1-1; tentative D call: TRBD1 (6 bases). The CDR3 has 14 residues. Germline V gene data show CDR1 as ENHRY and CDR2 as SYGVKD. The V and J ends lost 3 bases and 1 base respectively, with 9 bases between them. CDR3 DNA: TGTGCCATCAGTGAAGGGGGTTGGAACACTGAAGCTTTCTTT. This translates into CAISEGGWNTEAFF.

This sequence joins TRBV19 and TRBJ2-3, with D possibly matching TRBD2 (5 bases). V lost 6 bases, J lost 0 bases, and 10 bases lay in between. The germline CDR1 and CDR2 sequences are LNHDA and SQIVND (reference sequence). The CDR3 runs 14 residues. CDR3 sequence reads: CASSSGDSTDTQYF. In DNA, the CDR3 is TGTGCCAGTAGCAGCGGAGATAGCACAGATACGCAGTATTTT. The full variable domain, rest sourced from reference TRBV19 and TRBJ2-3, is DGGITQSPKYLFRKEGQNVTLSCEQNLNHDAMYWYRQDPGQGLRLIYYSQIVNDFQKGDIAEGYSVSREKKESFPLTVTSAQKNPTAFYLCASSSGDSTDTQYFGPGTRLTVL.

CDR3 region: CASSLEPGAKNIQYF. The CDR3 nucleotides are TGTGCCAGCAGCTTAGAACCGGGCGCCAAAAACATTCAGTACTTC. The chain carries TRBV11-1 and TRBJ2-4; no firm D call. This CDR3 has 15 residues. V was trimmed by 1 base and J by 1 base, leaving 8 bases between them. The germline CDR1 and CDR2 sequences are SGHAT and FQDESV (reference sequence).

The rearrangement uses TRBV19 and TRBJ2-7; tentatively, D is TRBD1 (5 bases). The CDR3 consists of 15 residues. Germline V gene data show CDR1 as LNHDA and CDR2 as SQIVND (reference sequence). Trimming removed 10 bases from V and 3 bases from J, with 22 bases in between. CDR3 nucleotides: TGTGCCACCTCAAAGCTGGGGCCGTTGGTCTACGAGCAGTACTTC. The encoded protein is CATSKLGPLVYEQYF.

The chain couples TRBV2 to TRBJ1-1; D unclear. V lost 2 bases to trimming and J lost 5 bases, with 9 bases between them. Germline V CDR1 and CDR2: SNHLY, FYNNEI. The CDR3 spans 13 residues. CDR3 in amino acids: CASSEQVRTEAFF. The CDR3 nucleotides are TGTGCCAGCAGTGAACAGGTCAGGACTGAAGCTTTCTTT.

The chain employs TRBV4-3 and TRBJ2-7; the match to TRBD1 covers 10 bases. In germline, CDR1 is LGHNA, CDR2 YSLEER. This CDR3 has 13 amino acids. Trimming took 4 bases from V and 3 from J; bases not matched to a gene: 0. The CDR3 loop is CASSRDRGYEQYF. Written as DNA, the CDR3 is TGCGCCAGCAGCCGGGACAGGGGCTACGAGCAGTACTTC.

This clone has only one observation. This chain uses TRBV5-1 with TRBJ2-1; tentative D call: TRBD2 (5 bases). Trimming left V 4 bases short and J 3 bases short, with 20 bases between. This CDR3 has 17 amino acids. Looked up from germline, CDR1 is SGHRS and CDR2 is YFSETQ. This CDR3 is CASSAIGVSGYYNEQFF. The CDR3, as DNA: TGCGCCAGCAGCGCTATCGGGGTAAGCGGATACTACAATGAGCAGTTCTTC.

This clone was counted a few times. V usage is TRBV11-2 and J usage is TRBJ1-2, with D perhaps TRBD1 (6 bases). Germline CDR1 is SGHAT and CDR2 is FQNNGV. Trimming stripped 5 bases from V and 6 bases from J, with 19 bases between. CDR3 length equals 15 residues. In DNA form, the CDR3 reads TGTGCCAGCAGCCTGGACCTGGGGCAGGGGCATGGCTACACCTTC. Protein product: CASSLDLGQGHGYTF.